This T cell receptor (beta chain) stems from a study of CD8+ T cells in alopecia areata. The treatment denotes: oral pan-JAK inhibitor, 5-10 mg twice daily. Extraction of RNA preceded its reverse transcription into cDNA, which served as the sequencing template. The table came from immunoSEQ multiplex PCR; TCRdb's copy has only in-frame clones and leaves some out. The table shows 120,000 or so clones, with over 60% occurring only once. Trimming shortened V by 1 base and J by 5 bases, and 20 bases separated the two germline ends. The CDR3 has 18 residues. Germline V gene sequence: CDR1 LGHNA, CDR2 YSLEER.

The V and J genes are TRBV4-3 and TRBJ2-2; no reliable D call. The sequenced sample was CD4+ T cells sorted from blood, obtained at week 4, from a patient treated with tofacitinib. This clonotype originated in a human donor with alopecia areata. The DNA of the CDR3 is TGCGCCAGCAGCCAAGTCCTAACTGTGGAAACCACAACCGGGGAGCTGTTTTTT. Translating it yields CASSQVLTVETTTGELFF.